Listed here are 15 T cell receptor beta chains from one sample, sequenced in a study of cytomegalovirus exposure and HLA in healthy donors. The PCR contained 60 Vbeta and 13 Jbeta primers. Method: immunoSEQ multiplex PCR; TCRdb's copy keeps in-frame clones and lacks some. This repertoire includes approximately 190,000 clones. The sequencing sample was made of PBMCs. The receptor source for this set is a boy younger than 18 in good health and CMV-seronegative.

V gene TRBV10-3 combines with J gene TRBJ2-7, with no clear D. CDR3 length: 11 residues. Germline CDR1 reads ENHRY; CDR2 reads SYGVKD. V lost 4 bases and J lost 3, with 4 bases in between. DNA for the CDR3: TGTGCCATCAGTGCAGGCTACGAGCAGTACTTC. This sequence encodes CAISAGYEQYF.

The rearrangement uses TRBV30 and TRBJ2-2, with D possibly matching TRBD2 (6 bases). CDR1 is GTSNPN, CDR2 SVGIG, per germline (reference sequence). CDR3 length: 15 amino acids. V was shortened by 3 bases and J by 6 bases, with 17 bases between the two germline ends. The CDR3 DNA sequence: TGTGCCTGGAGGCCCGGGACTCGACACCCCGGGGAGCTGTTTTTT. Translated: CAWRPGTRHPGELFF.

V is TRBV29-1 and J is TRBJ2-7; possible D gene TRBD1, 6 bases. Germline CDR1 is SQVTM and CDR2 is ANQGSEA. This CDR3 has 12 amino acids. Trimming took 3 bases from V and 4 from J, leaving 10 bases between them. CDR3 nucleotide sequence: TGCAGCGTTGAGGCTACAGGGTACGAGCAGTACTTC. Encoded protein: CSVEATGYEQYF.

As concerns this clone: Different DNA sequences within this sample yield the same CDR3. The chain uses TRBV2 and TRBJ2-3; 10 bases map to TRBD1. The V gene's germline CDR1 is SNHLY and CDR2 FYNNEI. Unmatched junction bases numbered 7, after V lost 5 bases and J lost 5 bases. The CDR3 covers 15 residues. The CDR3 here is CASSTTGGGGDTQYF. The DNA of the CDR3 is TGTGCCAGCAGTACGACAGGGGGCGGAGGAGATACGCAGTATTTT.

Here the CDR3 reads CASSDSGQGNTEAFF. DNA for the CDR3: TGCGCCAGCAGTGATAGTGGACAGGGCAACACTGAAGCTTTCTTT. The rearrangement joins TRBV10-1 to TRBJ1-1; TRBD1 agrees at 8 bases. CDR3 size: 15 residues. CDR1 is WNHNN and CDR2 is SYGVQD in the germline V gene (reference sequence). V trimming: 3 bases; J trimming: 2 bases; junction bases outside the gene matches: 5.

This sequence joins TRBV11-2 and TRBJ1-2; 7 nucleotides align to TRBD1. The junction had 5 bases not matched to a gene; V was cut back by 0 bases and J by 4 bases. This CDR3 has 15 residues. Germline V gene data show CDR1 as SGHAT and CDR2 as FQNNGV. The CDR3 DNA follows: TGTGCCAGCAGCTTAGAGGGCCAGGGGGGCTATGGCTACACCTTC. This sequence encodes CASSLEGQGGYGYTF.

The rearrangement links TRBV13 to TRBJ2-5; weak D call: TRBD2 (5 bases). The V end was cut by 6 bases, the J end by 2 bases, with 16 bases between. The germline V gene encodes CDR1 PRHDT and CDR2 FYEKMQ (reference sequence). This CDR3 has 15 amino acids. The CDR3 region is CASSRSPSGQETQYF. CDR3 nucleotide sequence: TGTGCCAGCAGTCGTTCCCCCTCGGGGCAAGAGACCCAGTACTTC.

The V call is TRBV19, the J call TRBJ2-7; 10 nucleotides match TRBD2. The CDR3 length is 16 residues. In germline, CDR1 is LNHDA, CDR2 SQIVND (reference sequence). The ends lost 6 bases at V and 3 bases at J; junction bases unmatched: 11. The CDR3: CASRPSGGPGNYEQYF. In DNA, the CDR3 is TGTGCCAGTAGGCCTAGCGGGGGACCTGGGAACTACGAGCAGTACTTC.

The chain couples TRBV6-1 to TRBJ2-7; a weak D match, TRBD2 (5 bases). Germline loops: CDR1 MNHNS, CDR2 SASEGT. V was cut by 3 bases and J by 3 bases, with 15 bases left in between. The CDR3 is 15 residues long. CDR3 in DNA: TGTGCCAGCAGTGATGGGGAGTCCGTCGTCTACGAGCAGTACTTC. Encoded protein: CASSDGESVVYEQYF.

The CDR3 is CASSSTGLDYGYTF. CDR3 sequence (DNA): TGTGCCAGCTCGTCAACAGGGTTAGACTATGGCTACACCTTC. The chain combines TRBV18 with TRBJ1-2, with D tentatively TRBD1 (6 bases). There are 14 residues in the CDR3. Looked up from germline, CDR1 is KGHSH and CDR2 is LQKENI. V was pared by 6 bases and J by 3 bases, with 14 bases between. Full variable domain (outside the CDR3, taken from reference TRBV18 and TRBJ1-2): NAGVMQNPRHLVRRRGQEARLRCSPMKGHSHVYWYRQLPEEGLKFMVYLQKENIIDESGMPKERFSAEFPKEGPSILRIQQVVRGDSAAYFCASSSTGLDYGYTFGSGTRLTVV.

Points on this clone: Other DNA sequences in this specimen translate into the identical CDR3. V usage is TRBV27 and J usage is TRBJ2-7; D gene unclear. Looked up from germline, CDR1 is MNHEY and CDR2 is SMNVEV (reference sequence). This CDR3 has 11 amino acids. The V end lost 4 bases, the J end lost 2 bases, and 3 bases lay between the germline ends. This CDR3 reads CASSSTYEQYF. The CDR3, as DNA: TGTGCCAGCAGTTCTACCTACGAGCAGTACTTC.

This CDR3 is CASSRSGANTEAFF. DNA of the CDR3: TGTGCCAGCAGTCGGTCAGGGGCGAACACTGAAGCTTTCTTT. The V call is TRBV6-6, the J call TRBJ1-1; TRBD1 might be the D (6 bases). The CDR3 contains 14 residues. Germline V gene sequence: CDR1 MNHNY, CDR2 SVGAGI (reference sequence). Trimming took 5 bases from V and 1 from J, leaving 11 bases between them.

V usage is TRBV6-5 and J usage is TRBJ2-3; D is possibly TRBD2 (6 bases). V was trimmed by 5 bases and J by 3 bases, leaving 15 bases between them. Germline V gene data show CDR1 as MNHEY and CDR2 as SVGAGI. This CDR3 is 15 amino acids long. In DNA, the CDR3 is TGTGCCAGCAGTGCCCGAACCCGGGGGACAGATACGCAGTATTTT. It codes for CASSARTRGTDTQYF.

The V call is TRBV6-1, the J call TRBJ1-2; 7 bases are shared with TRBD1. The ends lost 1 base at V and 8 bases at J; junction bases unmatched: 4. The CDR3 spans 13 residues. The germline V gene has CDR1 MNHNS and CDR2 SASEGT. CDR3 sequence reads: CASSEVRQGGYTF. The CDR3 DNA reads TGTGCCAGCAGTGAAGTGCGACAGGGCGGCTACACCTTC.

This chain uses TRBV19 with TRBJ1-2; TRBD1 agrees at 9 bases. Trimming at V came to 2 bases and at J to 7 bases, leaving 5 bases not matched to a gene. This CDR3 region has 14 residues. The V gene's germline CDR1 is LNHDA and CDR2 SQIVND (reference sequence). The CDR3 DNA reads TGTGCCAGTAGTATAACAGGGGGCGCATTTGGCTACACCTTC. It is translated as CASSITGGAFGYTF.